The clone carrying this TCR beta chain has at least ten counts. Antigen specificity is unknown. Trimming cost V 1 base and J 4 bases; bases outside gene matches: 8. CDR3 length: 16 amino acids. Germline loops: CDR1 SGHDT, CDR2 YYEEEE. The data derive from a study of neurological immune-mediated disorders. Study results and caveats: Neither clinical nor MRI features showed any association with the multiple sclerosis repertoire cluster, and the authors stated that larger cohorts are needed. Phylogenetic analysis grouped 18 of 34 multiple sclerosis patients' repertoires together, suggesting a possible repertoire signature.

One entry per CDR3 protein, called by TCRdb with MiXCR from the 5' RACE reads. There are about 52,000 distinct CDR3 sequences in the sample; less than 4% occur only once, and approximately 7.1% lies in the top ten. The J gene is TRBJ1-2, the V gene TRBV5-6; 9 bases line up with TRBD1. Material for sequencing was PBMCs. This clonotype originated in a man in his fifties or sixties with multiple sclerosis. The CDR3 region is CASSLLTGQGVYGYTF. The CDR3 region has the DNA TGTGCCAGCAGCTTGCTAACGGGACAGGGAGTCTATGGCTACACCTTC. Using reference TRBV5-6 and TRBJ1-2 for the parts outside the CDR3, the full variable domain is DAGVTQSPTHLIKTRGQQVTLRCSPKSGHDTVSWYQQALGQGPQFIFQYYEEEERQRGNFPDRFSGHQFPNYSSELNVNALLLGDSALYLCASSLLTGQGVYGYTFGSGTRLTVV.